The TCR beta chain under discussion was sequenced for a study of blood T cell repertoires in COVID-19. Sequencing used immunoSEQ multiplex PCR; TCRdb keeps in-frame clones, though not all of them. The sample holds about 140,000 clones, around 80% seen once. Trimming removed 7 bases from V and 3 bases from J, with 13 bases in between. This CDR3 has 13 residues. Germline V gives CDR1 LNHDA, CDR2 SQIVND (reference sequence). The sample comprised peripheral blood. The V and J genes are TRBV19 and TRBJ2-7; D remains unclear. The TCR comes from a man aged 60 to 75 with acute or convalescent COVID-19. CDR3 coding DNA: TGTGCCAGTACCACTGGCGGAAACTACGAGCAGTACTTC. Translation: CASTTGGNYEQYF.